This TCR beta chain is drawn from a study of blood T cell repertoires in COVID-19. As for the study in general: The origin of the acute and convalescent COVID-19 samples was the United States, Italy and Spain. In each case, the material was cDNA or gDNA derived from T cells, B-cell-depleted T cells, or PBMCs.

V was cut by 1 base and J by 0 bases, with 29 bases left in between. Per the germline V gene, CDR1 is SGDLS and CDR2 is YYNGEE. The CDR3 spans 22 residues. Original methodology: Nucleated cell counts were estimated from reference gene primer amplification. TCRdb's table, derived via immunoSEQ multiplex PCR, lists solely in-frame clones and lacks some. The V and J calls and clone size were taken over from that table, and D and trimming were inferred from the DNA. This repertoire shows some 260,000 clones, roughly 87% found once; its top ten account for approximately 3.3%. The chain recombines TRBV9 with TRBJ2-1; D remains unclear. Sequencing was performed on peripheral blood. The origin of this receptor is a man between 18 and 29 years old with active or convalescent COVID-19. The CDR3 bases are TGTGCCAGCAGCGTAAGCCTTAGTCCCGTGACGGAACTAAGCAGCTCCTACAATGAGCAGTTCTTC. Translating gives CASSVSLSPVTELSSSYNEQFF.